The clone carrying this T cell receptor (beta chain) was seen just once. Data came from immunoSEQ multiplex PCR; TCRdb stores just in-frame clones and leaves some out. The sample has hundreds of thousands of clones, roughly 96% seen once. The sample originates from a study of shared clonotypes between healthy human individuals. CD45RO-negative CD8 cells positively selected for CCR7 made up the naive population, which excluded terminally differentiated effector memory CD45RA+ cells. V gave up 4 bases and J gave up 7 bases; unmatched junction bases: 4. The CDR3 consists of 13 residues. Germline CDR1 SGHDT, CDR2 YYEEEE.

The receptor was derived from a woman between 25 and 40 years old in good health. The genes are TRBV5-6 and TRBJ1-4, with 7 bases identical to TRBD1. The sample was naive CD8+ T cells sorted from blood. The CDR3 region is CASSETGIEKLFF. As DNA, the CDR3 is TGTGCCAGCAGCGAGACAGGGATTGAAAAACTGTTTTTT.